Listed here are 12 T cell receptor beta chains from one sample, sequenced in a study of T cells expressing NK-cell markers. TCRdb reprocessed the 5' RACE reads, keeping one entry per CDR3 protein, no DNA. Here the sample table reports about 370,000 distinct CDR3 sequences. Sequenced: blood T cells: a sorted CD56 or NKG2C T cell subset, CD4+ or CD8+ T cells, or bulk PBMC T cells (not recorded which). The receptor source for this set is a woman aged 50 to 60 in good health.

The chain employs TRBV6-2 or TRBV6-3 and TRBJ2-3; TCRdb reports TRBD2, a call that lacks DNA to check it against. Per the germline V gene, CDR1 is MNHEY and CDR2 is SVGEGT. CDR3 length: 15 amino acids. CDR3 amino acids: CASSYTSGLADTQYF.

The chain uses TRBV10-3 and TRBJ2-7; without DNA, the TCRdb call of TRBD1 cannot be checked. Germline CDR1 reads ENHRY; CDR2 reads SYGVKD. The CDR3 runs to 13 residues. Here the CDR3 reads CAISGTGVGEQYF.

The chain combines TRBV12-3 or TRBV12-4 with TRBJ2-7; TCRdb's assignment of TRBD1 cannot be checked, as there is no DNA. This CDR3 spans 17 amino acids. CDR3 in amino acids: CASSPGGGRREGLEQYF.

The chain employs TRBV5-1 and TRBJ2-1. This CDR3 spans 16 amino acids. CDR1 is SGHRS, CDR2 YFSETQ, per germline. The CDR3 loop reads CASSLASVSSYNEQFF.

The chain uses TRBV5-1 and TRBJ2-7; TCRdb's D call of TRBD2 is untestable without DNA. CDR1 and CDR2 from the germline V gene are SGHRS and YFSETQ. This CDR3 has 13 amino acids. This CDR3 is CASSFLADYEQYF.

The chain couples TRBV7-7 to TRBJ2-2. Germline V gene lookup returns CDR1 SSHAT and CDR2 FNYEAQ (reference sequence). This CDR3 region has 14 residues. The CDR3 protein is CASSFSGSSGELFF.

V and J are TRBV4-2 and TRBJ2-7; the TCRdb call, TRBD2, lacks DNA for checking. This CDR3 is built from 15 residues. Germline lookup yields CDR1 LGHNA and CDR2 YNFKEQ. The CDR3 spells CASSQVGGGPYEQYF.

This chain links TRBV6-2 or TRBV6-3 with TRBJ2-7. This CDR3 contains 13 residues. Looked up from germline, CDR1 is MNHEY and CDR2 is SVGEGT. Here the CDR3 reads CASKRLGTYEQYF.

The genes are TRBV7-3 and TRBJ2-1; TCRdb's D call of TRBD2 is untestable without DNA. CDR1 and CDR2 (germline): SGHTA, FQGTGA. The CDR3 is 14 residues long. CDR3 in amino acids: CASTLSGAYNEQFF.

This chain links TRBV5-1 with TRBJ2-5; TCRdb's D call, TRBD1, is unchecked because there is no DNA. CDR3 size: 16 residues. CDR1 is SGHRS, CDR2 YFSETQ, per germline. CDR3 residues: CASSLLQGAMGETQYF. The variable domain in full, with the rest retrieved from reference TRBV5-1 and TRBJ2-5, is KAGVTQTPRYLIKTRGQQVTLSCSPISGHRSVSWYQQTPGQGLQFLFEYFSETQRNKGNFPGRFSGRQFSNSRSEMNVSTLELGDSALYLCASSLLQGAMGETQYFGPGTRLLVL.

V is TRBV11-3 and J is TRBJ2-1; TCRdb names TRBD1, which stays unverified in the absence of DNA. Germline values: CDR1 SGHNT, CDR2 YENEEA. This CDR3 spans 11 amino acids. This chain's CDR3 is CASSQGERQFF.

CDR3 in amino acids: CASSSLGFPETYGYTF. The chain combines TRBV27 with TRBJ1-2; absent DNA, TCRdb's TRBD1 call cannot be checked. Germline CDR1 MNHEY, CDR2 SMNVEV (reference sequence). This CDR3 comprises 16 residues.